This T cell receptor beta chain stems from a study of blood T cell repertoires in COVID-19. Two consecutive negative NP/OP PCR tests, clearance, or resolved symptoms defined Cohort 3 recovery. CDR3 length: 14 amino acids. Germline V gene sequence: CDR1 SGHTA, CDR2 FQGNSA. Trimming took 3 bases from V and 1 from J, leaving 9 bases between them. The method was immunoSEQ multiplex PCR; TCRdb's version includes in-frame clones alone and lacks a portion of them. The profile shows around 300,000 clones, roughly nine tenths of them singletons. The clonotype comes from a woman in her late teens or twenties who had recovered from COVID-19. The chain links TRBV7-2 to TRBJ1-1; no clear D. The sequenced sample was PBMCs or T cells enriched from blood (not recorded which). The CDR3 region has the DNA TGTGCCAGCAGCTTTTCACAGCAGAACACTGAAGCTTTCTTT. Amino acids: CASSFSQQNTEAFF.